The clone carrying this T cell receptor beta chain showed up many times. No antigen is known for it. The data derive from a study of T cells in Graves' hyperthyroidism and ophthalmopathy. General study findings and limits: A median about 6.5 months before onset, the model predicted ophthalmopathy. The authors' 13 V-J model separated ophthalmopathy from stable hyperthyroidism.

Ophthalmopathy cases scored 3 or more on the Clinical Activity Score and 4 or more on NOSPECS grade, with duration below 3 months. Template material for amplifying TCR beta CDR3 regions consisted of RNA transcripts. A set of HTBI primers served as the primers for a first-round RT-PCR of the TCR CDR3. TCRdb processed the multiplex PCR reads anew with MiXCR; each CDR3 protein has one entry. The table shows about 500,000 distinct CDR3 sequences, with 16% occurring only once. The CDR3 extends over 15 amino acids. Germline assignment: CDR1 MNHNS and CDR2 SASEGT. Between the trimmed V and J ends, which lost 8 bases and 7 bases, there was a span of 23 bases.

Source material: blood. V and J are TRBV6-1 and TRBJ2-5; D is perhaps TRBD1 (7 bases). This TCR derives from a woman younger than 45 with Graves' ophthalmopathy. The CDR3 DNA sequence: TGTGCCAGCTCTTCTAGTACAGGGGAGGTCGGGACCCAGTACTTC. Residues: CASSSSTGEVGTQYF.